This T cell receptor (beta chain) was recorded in a study of PD-1 blockade in classical Hodgkin lymphoma (dated by TCRdb to the early 2020s). Some background on the complete study: Nivolumab dosing was 3 mg/kg intravenously every 2 weeks, continuing until either disease progression or unacceptable toxicity. To define a peripheral blood immune signature of response to PD-1 blockade in classical Hodgkin lymphoma, the study combined TCR beta sequencing with CyTOF. The investigation overall reported the following: Diversity was lower in patients who began nivolumab less than 1 year after ASCT, so these patients were left out of later analyses to avoid confounding by immune reconstitution. By C4D1, a significant rise was seen in CD4+ TCR diversity but not in CD8+ TCR diversity (p=0.0027 vs p=0.16), and the rise was most apparent among complete responders (p=0.02). The study was limited to a single clinical trial cohort, and causes of repertoire differences, possibly disease activity or prior therapy, remained undefined. Newly diagnosed patients were reported to have lower baseline TCR diversity than healthy donors, and relapsed/refractory patients were reported to have lower baseline TCR diversity still. Trial patients achieving complete response had baseline diversity similar to newly diagnosed patients, whereas partial responders and progressors had significantly lower diversity.

Notes on this clone: Its cognate antigen has yet to be identified. No base quality values were provided; no much bigger clone lies one nucleotide off.

CDR1 and CDR2 (MNHNY, SVGAGI) derive from the germline V gene (reference sequence). The junction shows trimming of 2 bases on V and 3 bases on J, plus 17 bases between the germline ends. The CDR3 runs 16 amino acids, cysteine and phenylalanine included. Solely the CDR3 DNA is kept, with 48 bases framed from the first base. The time point label for this specimen denotes: cycle 1 day 1 (C1D1), immediately before nivolumab initiation. Every trial patient had relapsed following autologous stem cell transplantation, and prior brentuximab vedotin exposure was what differed among cohorts A, B and C. A total of 50 to 70 patients with relapsed/refractory classical Hodgkin lymphoma made up the trial cohort, and each patient's best overall response was complete response, partial response or progressive disease. Single-agent nivolumab was administered to trial patients in the multi-cohort phase II CheckMate 205 trial. An independent review committee assessed best overall response by applying the 2007 International Working Group response criteria. Trial PBMCs were obtained immediately prior to nivolumab initiation (C1D1) and on therapy at cycle 2 day 1 and cycle 4 day 1. Peripheral blood was collected in 8 mL Vacutainer Cell Preparation Tubes, from which PBMCs were isolated by centrifugation and then cryopreserved.

Genomic DNA was extracted with the Qiagen DNeasy kit from unsorted PBMCs and from negatively selected CD4+ and CD8+ fractions. TCR beta CDR3 regions were amplified by immunoSEQ multiplex PCR using primers annealing to V and J segments. Amplification bias was minimized using a synthetic immune receptor repertoire, and residual bias was removed computationally after sequencing. Per the source publication's procedure: Repertoire diversity was quantified as the Shannon entropy index using custom Python scripts. Unsorted, CD4+ and CD8+ repertoires were analyzed separately, except for combined analyses in which CD4+ and CD8+ sequences were merged in silico. Clonal expansion was defined as at least a 2-fold frequency increase after treatment relative to C1D1, with a pseudocount of 0.5 for undetected baseline clones. Clones with 0 or 1 copy at C1D1 were classified as singleton clones, and clones with 2 or more copies were classified as non-singleton clones. Clones expanded in unsorted samples were assigned a CD4+, CD8+ or unknown annotation through matching of protein sequences in sorted samples from the same patient. Wilcoxon tests on paired samples were used to test diversity changes from C1D1 to C4D1. Not all clones reach the TCRdb copy of this immuneACCESS table, which keeps in-frame sequences only. Checked studies attribute under half of the gap to unresolved V genes and leave the rest unexplained. D and trimming come from the DNA, and the V and J calls and clone size come from that table. This sample holds roughly 60,000 clones; roughly 90% were observed only once. Approximately 9.8% of the sample is taken by the ten largest.

The rearranged chain carries TRBV6-6 and TRBJ2-7, with the D segment possibly TRBD1 or TRBD2, each aligning over 5 bases. This specimen consisted of peripheral blood mononuclear cells (PBMCs), obtained at baseline. This TCR was sampled from a human donor with classical Hodgkin lymphoma. The nucleotides read TGTGCCAGCAGTTACCGTTCACGGGACCACTACTACGAGCAGTACTTC. Its product reads: CASSYRSRDHYYEQYF.